The sequence of this TCR beta chain was determined in a study of T cell responses to AZD1222 COVID-19 vaccine. V was pared by 5 bases and J by 6 bases, with 16 bases between. The CDR3 is made up of 14 amino acids. Germline V CDR1 and CDR2: MDHEN, SYDVKM. Profiling relied on immunoSEQ multiplex PCR, and the TCRdb table lists in-frame clones only, not all of them. The table includes approximately 120,000 clones, 88% detected once. The sequencing here drew on peripheral blood, taken 28 days after the second AZD1222 dose. V is TRBV28 and J is TRBJ1-1; the D is unclear. The receptor's source is an adult who received the AZD1222 COVID-19 vaccine. The CDR3 DNA is TGTGCCAGCAGTCCACTCCGAAATGTGGCTGAAGCTTTCTTT. It encodes CASSPLRNVAEAFF.